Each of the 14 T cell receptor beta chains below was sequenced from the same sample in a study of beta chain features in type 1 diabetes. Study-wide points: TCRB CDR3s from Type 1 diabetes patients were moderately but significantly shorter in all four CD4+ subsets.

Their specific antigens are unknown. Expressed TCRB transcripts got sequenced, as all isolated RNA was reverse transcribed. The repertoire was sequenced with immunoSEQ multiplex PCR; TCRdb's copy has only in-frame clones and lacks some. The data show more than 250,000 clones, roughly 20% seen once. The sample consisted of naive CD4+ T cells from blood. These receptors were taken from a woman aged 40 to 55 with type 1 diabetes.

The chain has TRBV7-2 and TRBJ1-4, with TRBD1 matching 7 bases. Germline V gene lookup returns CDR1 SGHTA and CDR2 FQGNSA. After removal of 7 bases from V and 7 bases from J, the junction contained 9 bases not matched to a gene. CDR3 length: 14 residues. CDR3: CASTLAAGGEKLFF. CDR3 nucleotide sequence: TGTGCCAGCACCCTAGCGGCAGGGGGTGAAAAACTGTTTTTT. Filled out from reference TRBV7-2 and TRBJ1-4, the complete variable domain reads GAGVSQSPSNKVTEKGKDVELRCDPISGHTALYWYRQSLGQGLEFLIYFQGNSAPDKSGLPSDRFSAERTGGSVSTLTIQRTQQEDSAVYLCASTLAAGGEKLFFGSGTQLSVL.

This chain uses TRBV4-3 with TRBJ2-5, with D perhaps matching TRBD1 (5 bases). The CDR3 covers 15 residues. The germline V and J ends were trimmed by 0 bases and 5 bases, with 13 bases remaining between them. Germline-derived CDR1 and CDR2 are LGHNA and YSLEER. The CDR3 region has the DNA TGCGCCAGCAGCCAAGAACAATCCAGGGCCGAGACCCAGTACTTC. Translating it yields CASSQEQSRAETQYF.

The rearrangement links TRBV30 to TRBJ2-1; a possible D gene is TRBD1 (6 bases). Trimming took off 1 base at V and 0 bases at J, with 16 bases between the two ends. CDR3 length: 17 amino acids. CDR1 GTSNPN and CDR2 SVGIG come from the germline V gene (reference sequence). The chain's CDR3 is CAWSGLSDRSSYNEQFF. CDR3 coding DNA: TGTGCCTGGAGTGGATTATCCGACAGGAGCTCCTACAATGAGCAGTTCTTC.

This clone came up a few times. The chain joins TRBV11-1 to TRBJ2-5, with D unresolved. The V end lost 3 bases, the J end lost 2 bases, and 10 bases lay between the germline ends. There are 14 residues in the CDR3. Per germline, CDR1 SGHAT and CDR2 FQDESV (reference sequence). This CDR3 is CASSFIRGQETQYF. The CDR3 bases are TGTGCCAGCAGCTTTATCAGAGGACAAGAGACCCAGTACTTC.

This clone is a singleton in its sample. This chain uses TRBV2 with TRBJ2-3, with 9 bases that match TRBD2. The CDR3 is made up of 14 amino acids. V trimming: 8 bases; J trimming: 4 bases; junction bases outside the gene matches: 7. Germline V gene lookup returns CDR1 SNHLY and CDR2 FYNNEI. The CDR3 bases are TGTGCCAGCGGTTTGGGACTAGCACCAGATACGCAGTATTTT. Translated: CASGLGLAPDTQYF.

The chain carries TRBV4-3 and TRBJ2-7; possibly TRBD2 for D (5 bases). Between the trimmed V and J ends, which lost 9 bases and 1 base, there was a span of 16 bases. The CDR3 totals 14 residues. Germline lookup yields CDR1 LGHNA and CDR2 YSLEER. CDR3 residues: CASLAEAESYEQYF. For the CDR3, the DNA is TGCGCCAGTCTTGCGGAGGCGGAGTCCTACGAGCAGTACTTC.

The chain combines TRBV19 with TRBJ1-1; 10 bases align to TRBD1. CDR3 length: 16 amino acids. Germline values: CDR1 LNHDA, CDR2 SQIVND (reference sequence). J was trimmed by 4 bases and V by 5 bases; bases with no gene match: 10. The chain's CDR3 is CASSPGQGLEGTEAFF. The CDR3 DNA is TGTGCCAGTAGTCCGGGACAGGGGCTGGAAGGCACTGAAGCTTTCTTT.

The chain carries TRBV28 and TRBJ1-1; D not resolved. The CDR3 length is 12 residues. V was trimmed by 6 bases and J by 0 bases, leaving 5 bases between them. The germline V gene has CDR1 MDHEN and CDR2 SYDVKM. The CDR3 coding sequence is TGTGCCAGCAGGTCGTTGAACACTGAAGCTTTCTTT. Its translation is CASRSLNTEAFF.

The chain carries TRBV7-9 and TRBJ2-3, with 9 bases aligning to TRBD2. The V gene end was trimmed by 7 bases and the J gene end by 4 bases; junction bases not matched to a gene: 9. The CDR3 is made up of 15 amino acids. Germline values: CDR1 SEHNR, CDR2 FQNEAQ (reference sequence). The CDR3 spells CASTQRGLAADTQYF. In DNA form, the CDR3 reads TGTGCCAGCACCCAGCGGGGACTAGCCGCAGATACGCAGTATTTT.

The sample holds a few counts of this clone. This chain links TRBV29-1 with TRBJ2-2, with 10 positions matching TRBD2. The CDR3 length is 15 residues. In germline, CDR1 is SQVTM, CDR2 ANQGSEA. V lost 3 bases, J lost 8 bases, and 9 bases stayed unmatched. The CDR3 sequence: CSVDRLAGEGGELFF. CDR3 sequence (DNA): TGCAGCGTTGATCGTCTAGCGGGAGAAGGTGGGGAGCTGTTTTTT.

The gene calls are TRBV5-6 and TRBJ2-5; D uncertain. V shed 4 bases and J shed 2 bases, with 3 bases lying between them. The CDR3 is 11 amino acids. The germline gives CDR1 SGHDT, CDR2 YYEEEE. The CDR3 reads CASSQQETQYF. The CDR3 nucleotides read TGTGCCAGCAGCCAACAAGAGACCCAGTACTTC.

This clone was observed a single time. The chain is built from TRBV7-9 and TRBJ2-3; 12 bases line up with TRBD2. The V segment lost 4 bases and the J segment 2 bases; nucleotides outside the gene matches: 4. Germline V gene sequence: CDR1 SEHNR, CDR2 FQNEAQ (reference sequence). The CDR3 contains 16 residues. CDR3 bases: TGTGCCAGCAGCTCCGGACTAGCGGGACCCACAGATACGCAGTATTTT. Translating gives CASSSGLAGPTDTQYF.

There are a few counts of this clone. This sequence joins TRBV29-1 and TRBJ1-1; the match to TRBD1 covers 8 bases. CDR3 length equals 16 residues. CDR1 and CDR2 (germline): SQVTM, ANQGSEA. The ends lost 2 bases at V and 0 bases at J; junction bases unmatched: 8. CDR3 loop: CSVENWGQEMNTEAFF. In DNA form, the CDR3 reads TGCAGCGTTGAAAATTGGGGACAGGAGATGAACACTGAAGCTTTCTTT.

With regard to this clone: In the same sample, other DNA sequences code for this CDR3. The CDR3 sequence: CSVGQVYEQYF. The CDR3 DNA reads as TGCAGCGTTGGACAGGTCTACGAGCAGTACTTC. The chain uses TRBV29-1 and TRBJ2-7, with TRBD1 as a possible D gene (6 bases). In germline, CDR1 is SQVTM, CDR2 ANQGSEA. The CDR3 loop spans 11 amino acids. Trimming removed 4 bases at V and 3 bases at J, with 7 bases between.